The next 14 T cell receptor beta chains were all read from a single sample in a study of human T cells and chemical hapten exposure (dated by TCRdb to the early 2020s). This sample's time point label indicates: pre-sensitization, week 0. In the paper's terms, the treatment or condition label means: therapeutic diphenylcyclopropenone sensitization with weekly scalp DPC. Receptor libraries were prepared by RACE. The sample was run on a NextSeq 500. Clones were called with MiXCR by TCRdb after fastp trimmed the public reads at Q25, and only in-frame beta chains were retained. Rows are unified per CDR3 protein, each entry keeping the most common DNA and genes. For this sample the table gives approximately 100,000 distinct CDR3 sequences, of which 8% to 10% were detected only once. Jointly, the top ten make up more than 3% of the sample. The specimen was whole blood, collected in connection with sensitization to the hapten diphenylcyclopropenone (DPC). The receptors derive from a woman between 35 and 50 years old with alopecia areata. Some clones in this sample may be carry-over from other donors' samples.

The J gene is TRBJ2-2, the V gene TRBV6-2 or TRBV6-3, with 13 nucleotides matching TRBD2. The CDR3 is 17 amino acids. After removal of 5 bases from V and 0 bases from J, the junction contained 3 bases not matched to a gene. CDR1 and CDR2 from the germline V gene are MNHEY and SVGEGT. The CDR3 region has the DNA TGTGCCAGCAGTGGACTAGCGGGGGCCCCGAACACCGGGGAGCTGTTTTTT. Amino acid sequence: CASSGLAGAPNTGELFF.

This clonotype was recorded at least ten times. The V call is TRBV18, the J call TRBJ1-1; a weak D match, TRBD1 (5 bases). Germline CDR1 reads KGHSH; CDR2 reads LQKENI. The CDR3 has 14 amino acids. Between the trimmed V and J ends, which lost 4 bases and 10 bases, there was a span of 19 bases. The CDR3 DNA sequence: TGTGCCAGCTCACGGGACGCAGGTGAGGGGAGAGCTTTCTTT. It encodes CASSRDAGEGRAFF.

The gene calls are TRBV7-9 and TRBJ1-4, with 7 nucleotides matching TRBD1. CDR3 length: 14 amino acids. V dropped 6 bases and J dropped 8; count of bases not matched to a gene: 9. Germline CDR1 is SEHNR and CDR2 is FQNEAQ (reference sequence). The CDR3 DNA reads as TGTGCCAGCAGTAAACAGGGGCTGCACGAAAAACTGTTTTTT. Amino acids: CASSKQGLHEKLFF. The entire variable domain, with the rest obtained from reference TRBV7-9 and TRBJ1-4, is as follows: DTGVSQNPRHKITKRGQNVTFRCDPISEHNRLYWYRQTLGQGPEFLTYFQNEAQLEKSRLLSDRFSAERPKGSFSTLEIQRTEQGDSAMYLCASSKQGLHEKLFFGSGTQLSVL.

The chain employs TRBV29-1 and TRBJ2-1; D is possibly TRBD1 or TRBD2 (6 bases each). CDR1 is SQVTM, CDR2 ANQGSEA, per germline. The CDR3 runs to 15 residues. The V end lost 0 bases, the J end lost 3 bases, and 12 bases lay between the germline ends. The chain's CDR3 is CSVEDRGGLYNEQFF. The CDR3 nucleotides are TGCAGCGTTGAAGATCGAGGGGGGCTCTACAATGAGCAGTTCTTC.

The V gene is TRBV25-1, the J gene TRBJ1-1; D gene ambiguous. CDR3 size: 13 residues. Germline V gene data show CDR1 as MGHDK and CDR2 as SYGVNS. The V end was cut by 6 bases, the J end by 4 bases, with 12 bases between. In DNA form, the CDR3 reads TGTGCCAGCAGCCGCGCGGGCGGCACTGAAGCTTTCTTT. It codes for CASSRAGGTEAFF.

This clonotype was seen only a few times. V gene TRBV18 combines with J gene TRBJ2-1; 7 bases agree with TRBD2. The CDR3 runs 15 residues. CDR1 KGHSH and CDR2 LQKENI come from the germline V gene. Trimming removed 2 bases from V and 4 bases from J; junction bases left unmatched: 5. CDR3: CASSPASGGYNEQFF. DNA of the CDR3: TGTGCCAGCTCACCAGCTAGCGGAGGATACAATGAGCAGTTCTTC. Together with reference TRBV18 and TRBJ2-1, the CDR3 gives the full variable domain: NAGVMQNPRHLVRRRGQEARLRCSPMKGHSHVYWYRQLPEEGLKFMVYLQKENIIDESGMPKERFSAEFPKEGPSILRIQQVVRGDSAAYFCASSPASGGYNEQFFGPGTRLTVL.

This clonotype was counted many times. The gene calls are TRBV5-1 and TRBJ2-5; possibly TRBD1 for D (6 bases). The germline V gene encodes CDR1 SGHRS and CDR2 YFSETQ. Trimming shortened V by 0 bases and J by 1 base, and 7 bases separated the two germline ends. The CDR3 contains 14 residues. The CDR3 nucleotides read TGCGCCAGCAGCTTGGGACAGGTCCAAGAGACCCAGTACTTC. It translates to CASSLGQVQETQYF.

This clonotype has a count of ten or more. The chain employs TRBV11-2 and TRBJ2-3; 9 bases agree with TRBD1. CDR1 is SGHAT and CDR2 is FQNNGV in the germline V gene. The junction had 11 bases not matched to a gene; V was cut back by 5 bases and J by 5 bases. This CDR3 has 16 residues. The CDR3 loop reads CASSPGQGRSKDTQYF. The CDR3 DNA reads TGTGCCAGCAGCCCGGGACAGGGTCGTTCTAAAGATACGCAGTATTTT.

This clonotype was seen a few times. The chain is built from TRBV2 and TRBJ2-7; 7 positions agree with TRBD1. Germline CDR1 is SNHLY and CDR2 is FYNNEI. This CDR3 spans 15 amino acids. J gave up 0 bases and V 6 bases, and 8 bases lay outside the gene matches. This CDR3 is CASRLMGQISYEQYF. The CDR3 region has the DNA TGTGCCAGCAGGCTAATGGGACAGATCTCCTACGAGCAGTACTTC.

The chain recombines TRBV7-8 with TRBJ2-1; the match to TRBD1 covers 12 bases. Trimming took 5 bases from V and 8 from J; bases not matched to a gene: 7. This CDR3 contains 15 residues. Per germline, CDR1 SGHVS and CDR2 FQNEAQ. Written as DNA, the CDR3 is TGTGCCAGCAGCCTACGGGACAGGGGGCAGGATGAGCAGTTCTTC. Translation: CASSLRDRGQDEQFF.

V and J are TRBV10-3 and TRBJ1-3, with D unresolved. Germline CDR1 is ENHRY and CDR2 is SYGVKD. This CDR3 has 13 residues. V lost 6 bases and J lost 0, with 6 bases in between. The CDR3 sequence: CAIRSDSGNTIYF. In DNA, the CDR3 is TGTGCCATCAGGTCAGACTCTGGAAACACCATATATTTT.

This clonotype showed up many times. V usage is TRBV6-2 or TRBV6-3 and J usage is TRBJ2-3, with TRBD2 identical over 11 bases. CDR1 is MNHEY and CDR2 is SVGEGT in the germline V gene. V lost 6 bases, J lost 4 bases, and 9 bases stayed unmatched. CDR3 length: 16 residues. The CDR3 DNA is TGTGCCAGCAGCATCCGACTAGCGGGACGGCCAGATACGCAGTATTTT. Protein product: CASSIRLAGRPDTQYF.

This chain connects TRBV20-1 to TRBJ2-1; D is perhaps TRBD1 or TRBD2 (5 bases each). The CDR3 loop spans 11 amino acids. The V end lost 6 bases, the J end lost 8 bases, and 11 bases lay between the germline ends. Germline loops: CDR1 DFQATT, CDR2 SNEGSKA (reference sequence). The CDR3 DNA sequence: TGCAGTGCCGGGACCAGAGATGAGCAGTTCTTC. This sequence encodes CSAGTRDEQFF.

This clonotype appeared many times. The chain is built from TRBV10-2 and TRBJ1-2; TRBD1 is a possible D gene (5 bases). The ends were cut back, 0 bases at V and 10 bases at J, with 15 bases in the middle. The CDR3 covers 14 residues. Germline assignment: CDR1 WSHSY and CDR2 SAAADI. The CDR3 DNA reads TGCGCCAGCAGTGAGTCCGGGACGGAAGATGACTACACCTTC. It is translated as CASSESGTEDDYTF.